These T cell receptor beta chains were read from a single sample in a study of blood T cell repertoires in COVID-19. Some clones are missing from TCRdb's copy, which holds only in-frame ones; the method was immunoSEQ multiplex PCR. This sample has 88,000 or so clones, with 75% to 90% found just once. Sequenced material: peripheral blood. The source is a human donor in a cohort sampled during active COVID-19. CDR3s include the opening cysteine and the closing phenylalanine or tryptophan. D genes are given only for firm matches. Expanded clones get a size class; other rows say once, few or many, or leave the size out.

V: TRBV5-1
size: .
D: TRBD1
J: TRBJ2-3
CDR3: CASSLGIGQAGDTQYF
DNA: TGCGCCAGCAGCTTGGGCATAGGACAGGCGGGTGATACGCAGTATTTT

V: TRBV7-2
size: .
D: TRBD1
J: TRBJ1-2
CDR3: CASSLNRGSHGYTF
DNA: TGTGCCAGCAGCTTAAACAGGGGGTCTCATGGCTACACCTTC

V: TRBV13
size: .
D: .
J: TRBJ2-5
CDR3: CASSYMETQYF
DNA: TGTGCCAGCAGCTACATGGAGACCCAGTACTTC

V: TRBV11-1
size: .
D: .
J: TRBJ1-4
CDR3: CASSLSPNYNEKLFF
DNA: TGTGCCAGCAGCTTATCCCCGAACTATAATGAAAAACTGTTTTTT

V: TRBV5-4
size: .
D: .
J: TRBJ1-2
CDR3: CASSKGVRIANYGYTF
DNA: TGTGCCAGCAGCAAGGGGGTCAGAATAGCTAACTATGGCTACACCTTC

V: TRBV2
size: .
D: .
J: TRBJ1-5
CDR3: CASSEALADQPQHF
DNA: TGTGCCAGCAGTGAAGCCCTGGCCGATCAGCCCCAGCATTTT

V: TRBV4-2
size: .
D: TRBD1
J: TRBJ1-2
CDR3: CASSPSQGQGVYGYTF
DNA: TGTGCCAGCAGCCCATCTCAGGGACAGGGGGTATATGGCTACACCTTC

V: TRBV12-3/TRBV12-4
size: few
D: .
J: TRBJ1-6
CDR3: CASSPAGRPLHF
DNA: TGTGCCAGCAGTCCCGCGGGCAGGCCCCTCCACTTT

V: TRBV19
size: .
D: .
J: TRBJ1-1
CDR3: CASSIFKNTEAFF
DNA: TGTGCCAGTAGTATATTCAAGAACACTGAAGCTTTCTTT

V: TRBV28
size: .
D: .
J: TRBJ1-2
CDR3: CASSQNGRVNYGYTF
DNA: TGTGCCAGCAGCCAAAACGGCCGGGTTAACTATGGCTACACCTTC

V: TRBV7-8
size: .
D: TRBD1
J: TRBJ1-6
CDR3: CASSLQGANLLHF
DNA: TGTGCCAGCAGCTTACAGGGGGCGAACCTACTCCACTTT

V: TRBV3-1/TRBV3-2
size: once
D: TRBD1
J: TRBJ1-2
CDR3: CASRLGTGGSYGYTF
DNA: TGTGCCAGCAGACTAGGGACAGGGGGCAGCTATGGCTACACCTTC

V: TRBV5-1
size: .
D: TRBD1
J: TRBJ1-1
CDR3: CASSFRLEGARAEAFF
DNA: TGCGCCAGCAGCTTTAGATTGGAGGGGGCGCGGGCTGAAGCTTTCTTT

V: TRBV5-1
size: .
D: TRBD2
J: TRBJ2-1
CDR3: CASSHATSGTYNEQFF
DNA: TGCGCCAGCAGCCATGCGACTAGCGGAACATACAATGAGCAGTTCTTC

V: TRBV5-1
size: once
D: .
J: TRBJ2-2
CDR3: CASSLAGNINTGELFF
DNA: TGCGCCAGCAGCTTGGCCGGGAATATAAACACCGGGGAGCTGTTTTTT

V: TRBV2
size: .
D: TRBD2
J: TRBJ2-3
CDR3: CASSAPGLAGADTQYF
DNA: TGTGCCAGCAGTGCGCCGGGACTAGCGGGTGCAGATACGCAGTATTTT

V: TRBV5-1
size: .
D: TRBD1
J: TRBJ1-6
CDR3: CASSSDRGNSPLHF
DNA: TGCGCCAGCAGTTCGGACAGGGGGAATTCACCCCTCCACTTT

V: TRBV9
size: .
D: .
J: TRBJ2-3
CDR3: CASAFSSGTDTQYF
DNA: TGTGCCAGCGCGTTCTCTAGCGGCACAGATACGCAGTATTTT

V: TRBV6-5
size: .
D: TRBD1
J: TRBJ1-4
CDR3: CASGQGSNEKLFF
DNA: TGTGCCAGCGGACAGGGCTCTAATGAAAAACTGTTTTTT

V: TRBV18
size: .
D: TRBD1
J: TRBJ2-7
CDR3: CASSPGDRGYEQYF
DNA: TGTGCCAGCTCCCCGGGGGACAGGGGCTACGAGCAGTACTTC

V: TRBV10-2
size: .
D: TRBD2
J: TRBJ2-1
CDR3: CASSGLGLAEGRYNEQFF
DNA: TGCGCCAGCAGTGGCTTGGGACTAGCGGAAGGTCGGTACAATGAGCAGTTCTTC

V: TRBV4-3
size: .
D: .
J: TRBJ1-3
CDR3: CASSQDPGAGSGNTIYF
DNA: TGCGCCAGCAGCCAAGATCCCGGAGCGGGGTCTGGAAACACCATATATTTT